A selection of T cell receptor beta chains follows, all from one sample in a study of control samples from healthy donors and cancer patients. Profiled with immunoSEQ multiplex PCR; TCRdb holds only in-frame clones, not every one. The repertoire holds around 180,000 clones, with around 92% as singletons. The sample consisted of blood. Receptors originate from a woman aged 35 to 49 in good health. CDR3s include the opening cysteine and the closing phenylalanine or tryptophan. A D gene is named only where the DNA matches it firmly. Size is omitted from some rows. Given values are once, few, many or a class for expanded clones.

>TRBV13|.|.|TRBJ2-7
TGTGCCAGCAGCACCGAGGGGGGCTACGAGCAGTACTTC
CASSTEGGYEQYF
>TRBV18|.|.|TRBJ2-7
TGTGCCAGCTCACCTTTAGGCACCTACGAGCAGTACTTC
CASSPLGTYEQYF
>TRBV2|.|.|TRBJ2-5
TGTGCCAGCAGTGAGCACAGGTACCAAGAGACCCAGTACTTC
CASSEHRYQETQYF
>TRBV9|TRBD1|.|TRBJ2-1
TGTGCCAGCAGCGTCGGATCTGAAAGGACAGGGATCAATGAGCAGTTCTTC
CASSVGSERTGINEQFF
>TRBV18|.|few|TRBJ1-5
TGTGCCAGCTCACCAACGAGAACGCCTAGCAATCAGCCCCAGCATTTT
CASSPTRTPSNQPQHF
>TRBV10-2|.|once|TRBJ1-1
TGCGCCAGCAGGGAATTAGTGGAAGAAGCTTTCTTT
CASRELVEEAFF
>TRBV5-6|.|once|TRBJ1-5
TGTGCCAGCAGCCTGAGGACTACTAATCAGCCCCAGCATTTT
CASSLRTTNQPQHF
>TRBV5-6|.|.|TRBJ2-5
TGTGCCAGCAGCTTGGGCATGGGGGCAATTCAAGAGACCCAGTACTTC
CASSLGMGAIQETQYF
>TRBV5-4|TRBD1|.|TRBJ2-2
TGTGCCAGCAGCAACCGGGACAGGGGAAACACCGGGGAGCTGTTTTTT
CASSNRDRGNTGELFF
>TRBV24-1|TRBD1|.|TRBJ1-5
TGTGCCACACCCCGGGACAGGGAGGATCAGCCCCAGCATTTT
CATPRDREDQPQHF
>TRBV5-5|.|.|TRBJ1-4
TGTGCCAGCAGCCCTAAGGGGGGCCGGGAAAAACTGTTTTTT
CASSPKGGREKLFF
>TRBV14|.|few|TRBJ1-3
TGTGCCAGCAGCCCCCGCGGATCAGGAAACACCATATATTTT
CASSPRGSGNTIYF
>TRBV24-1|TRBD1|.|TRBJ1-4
TGTGCCACCAGTGTCACAGGGGGGTGTGAAAAACTGTTTTTT
CATSVTGGCEKLFF
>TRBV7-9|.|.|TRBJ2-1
TGTGCCAGCAGCTTGCCTAATTTCAATGAGCAGTTCTTC
CASSLPNFNEQFF
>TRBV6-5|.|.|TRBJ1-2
TGTGCCAGCAGTTACTCTAGAGAGGGGCCTGGCTACACCTTC
CASSYSREGPGYTF
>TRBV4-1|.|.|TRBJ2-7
TGCGCCAGCAGCCAAGTGGGGGGATACGAGCAGTACTTC
CASSQVGGYEQYF
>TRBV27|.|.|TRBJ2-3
TGTGCCAGCAGTCCTTTTCTGGGGGATACGCAGTATTTT
CASSPFLGDTQYF
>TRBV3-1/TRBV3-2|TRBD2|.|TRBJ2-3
TGTGCCAGCAGCGACGGACTAGCAGCGCAGTATTTT
CASSDGLAAQYF
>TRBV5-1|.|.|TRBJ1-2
TGCGCCAGCAGCTCGCCCGGCAGGTTCCAGGGCTACACCTTC
CASSSPGRFQGYTF
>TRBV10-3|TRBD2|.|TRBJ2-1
TGTGCCATCACTTCAGCGGGGTTGGATGAGCAGTTCTTC
CAITSAGLDEQFF
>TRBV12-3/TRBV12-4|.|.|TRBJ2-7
TGTGCCAGCAGAACGACCGAATACGAGCAGTACTTC
CASRTTEYEQYF
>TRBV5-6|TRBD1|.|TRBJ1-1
TGTGCCAGCAGCGATCCAGGGGGCTCGTCCTCTGAAGCTTTCTTT
CASSDPGGSSSEAFF
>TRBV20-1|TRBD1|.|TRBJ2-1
TGCAGTGCTAGTCCCCTCGACAGGGTTTACAATGAGCAGTTCTTC
CSASPLDRVYNEQFF
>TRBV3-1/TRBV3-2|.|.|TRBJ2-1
TGTGCCAGCAGCCAAGGCCCAGGGGACTATGAGCAGTTCTTC
CASSQGPGDYEQFF
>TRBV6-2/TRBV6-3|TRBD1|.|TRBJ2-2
TGTGCCAGCAGCAAAGACAGGGGCGGCACCGGGGAGCTGTTTTTT
CASSKDRGGTGELFF
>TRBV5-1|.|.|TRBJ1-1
TGCGCCAGCAGCCCGAGGGCGGACACAAACACTGAAGCTTTCTTT
CASSPRADTNTEAFF
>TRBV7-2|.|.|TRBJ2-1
TGTGCCAGCAGCCCCTCGGGTGGGGCCTACAATGAGCAGTTCTTC
CASSPSGGAYNEQFF
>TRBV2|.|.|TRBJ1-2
TGTGCCAGCAGTGACTATGGCTACACCTTC
CASSDYGYTF
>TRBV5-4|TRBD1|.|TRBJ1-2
TGTGCCAGCAGCCCAGGGGGGGTGGGAATAAACGGCTACACCTTC
CASSPGGVGINGYTF
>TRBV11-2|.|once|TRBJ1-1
TGTGCCAGCAGCTTAGATTTTGGGGGAACTGAAGCTTTCTTT
CASSLDFGGTEAFF
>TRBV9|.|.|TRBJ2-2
TGTGCCAGCAGCGTCAAAATTACGCGAGTCACCGGGGAGCTGTTTTTT
CASSVKITRVTGELFF
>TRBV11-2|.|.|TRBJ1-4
TGTGCCAGCAGCTCCCTAGAAAAACTGTTTTTT
CASSSLEKLFF
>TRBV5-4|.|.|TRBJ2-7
TGTGCCAGCAGCTTAGGAGGAACGGGCTACGAGCAGTACTTC
CASSLGGTGYEQYF
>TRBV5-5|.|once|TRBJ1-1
TGTGCCAGCAGCTTGACCGGAAACACTGAAGCTTTCTTT
CASSLTGNTEAFF
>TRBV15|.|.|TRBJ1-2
TGTGCCACCAGCCATTCGGGGAACTATGGCTACACCTTC
CATSHSGNYGYTF
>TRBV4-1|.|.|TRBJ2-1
TGCGCCAGCAGCCAAGATCACAGTAGTACACTAGCTCTCCTCCTGAATGAGCAGTTCTTC
CASSQDHSSTLALLLNEQFF
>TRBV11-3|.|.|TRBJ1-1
TGTGCCAGCAGCTTTTCGCCGAACACTGAAGCTTTCTTT
CASSFSPNTEAFF
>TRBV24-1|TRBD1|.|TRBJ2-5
TGTGCCACCAGTGAGACAGGGGGCGGGGAGACCCAGTACTTC
CATSETGGGETQYF
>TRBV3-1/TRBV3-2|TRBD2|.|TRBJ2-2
TGTGCCAGCGGGGAGCGGGGGGTCCGCACCGGGGAGCTGTTTTTT
CASGERGVRTGELFF
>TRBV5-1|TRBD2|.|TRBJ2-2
TGCGCCAGCAGCTTAATTAGCGGGGTGGCGTCCGGGGAGCTGTTTTTT
CASSLISGVASGELFF
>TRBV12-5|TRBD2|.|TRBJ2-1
TGTGCTAGTGGCCCCCGGACTAGCGGGAGCCACAATGAGCAGTTCTTC
CASGPRTSGSHNEQFF
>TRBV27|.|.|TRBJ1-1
TGTGCCAGCAGTTTATCAGCCCCCTGGGAGATGAACACTGAAGCTTTCTTT
CASSLSAPWEMNTEAFF
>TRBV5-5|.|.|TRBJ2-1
TGTGCCAGCAGAATAAAGTCGTCGGGGTACAATGAGCAGTTCTTC
CASRIKSSGYNEQFF
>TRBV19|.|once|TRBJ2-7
TGTGCCAGTACCGATACGCTGAACTCGGAACAGTACTTC
CASTDTLNSEQYF
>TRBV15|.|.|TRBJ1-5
TGTGCCACCAGCAGATCACGGGGGCTAGGGATTCAGCCCCAGCATTTT
CATSRSRGLGIQPQHF
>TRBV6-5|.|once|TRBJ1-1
TGTGCCAGCAGCCTACGACAGGAAAACACTGAAGCTTTCTTT
CASSLRQENTEAFF
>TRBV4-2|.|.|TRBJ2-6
TGTGCCAGCAGCCAAGATGGTCAGTTCTCTGGGGCCAACGTCCTGACTTTC
CASSQDGQFSGANVLTF
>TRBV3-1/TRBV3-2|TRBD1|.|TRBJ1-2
TGTGCCAGCAGCCGGCTCGACAGGGAAAATTATGGCTACACCTTC
CASSRLDRENYGYTF
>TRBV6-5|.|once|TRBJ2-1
TGTGCCAGCAGCTCCGGGGGAAGCTCCTACAATGAGCAGTTCTTC
CASSSGGSSYNEQFF
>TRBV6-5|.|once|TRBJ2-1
TGTGCCAGTGGCTGGGCAGGGCCCTACAATGAGCAGTTCTTC
CASGWAGPYNEQFF
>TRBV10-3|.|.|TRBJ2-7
TGTGCCATCAGTGAAGGGGCGGGATACGAGCAGTACTTC
CAISEGAGYEQYF
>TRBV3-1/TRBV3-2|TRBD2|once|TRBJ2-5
TGTGCCAGCAGCCTTCTAGCGGAAGAGACCCAGTACTTC
CASSLLAEETQYF
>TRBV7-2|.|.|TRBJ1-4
TGTGCCAGCAGCCCCCTAGAGGGATTATCTAATGAAAAACTGTTTTTT
CASSPLEGLSNEKLFF
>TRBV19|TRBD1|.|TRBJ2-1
TGTGCCAGTAGTATCATGACAGGGGCCGATGAGCAGTTCTTC
CASSIMTGADEQFF
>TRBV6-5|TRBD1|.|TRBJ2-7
TGTGCCAGCAGTTATGCCGGGACAGGGTCTAAGCAGTACTTC
CASSYAGTGSKQYF
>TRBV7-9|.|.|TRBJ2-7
TGTGCCAGCAGCCCCCTCATGGCAGGATCTCTCGAGCAGTACTTC
CASSPLMAGSLEQYF
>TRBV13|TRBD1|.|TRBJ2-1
TGTGCCAGCAGCCCAGGGACAGGGAAGGCGCGTGAGCAGTTCTTC
CASSPGTGKAREQFF
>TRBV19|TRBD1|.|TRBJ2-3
TGTGCCAGTAGTAGATTACCGGGACAGGGTGGGACAGATACGCAGTATTTT
CASSRLPGQGGTDTQYF
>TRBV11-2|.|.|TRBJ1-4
TGTGCCAGCAGCCTCGGGACTAATGAAAAACTGTTTTTT
CASSLGTNEKLFF
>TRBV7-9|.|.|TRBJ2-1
TGTGCCAGCAGCTTAACGGTCAGGGATGAGCAGTTCTTC
CASSLTVRDEQFF